The 24 T cell receptor beta chains reported below all come from one sample, sequenced in a study of TIL therapy for anti-PD-1-resistant metastatic lung cancer. The time point here: pre-treatment sample, taken before nivolumab and TIL therapy. Tumor tissue came from excised metastases, mostly pleural nodules or supraclavicular lymph nodes. Sequencing used immunoSEQ v3. TCRdb's copy holds only in-frame clones and misses some; the assay was immunoSEQ multiplex PCR. Found here are 9,500 to 15,000 clones, roughly 60% of them singletons; the top ten hold roughly 6.7%. The sequencing used tumor tissue, collected at baseline. The receptors stem from a person aged 30 to 80 with non-small cell lung cancer.

This clone is a singleton in its sample. The genes are TRBV5-4 and TRBJ2-7; 9 bases align to TRBD1. Germline-derived CDR1 and CDR2 are SGHNT and YYREEE (reference sequence). CDR3 length: 14 residues. V shed 0 bases and J 7 bases; nucleotides not matched to a gene: 5. In nucleotides, the CDR3 is TGTGCCAGCAGCTTGGGCGGAGGACAGGGGGAGCAGTACTTC. Translated: CASSLGGGQGEQYF.

V gene TRBV6-4 combines with J gene TRBJ1-4, with D possibly TRBD1 on 5 matching bases. The CDR3 sequence is 13 residues long. CDR1 and CDR2 (germline): MRHNA, SNTAGT. Trimming took 5 bases from V and 3 from J, leaving 7 bases between them. DNA for the CDR3: TGTGCCAGCAGTCGGGGCCCTAATGAAAAACTGTTTTTT. It codes for CASSRGPNEKLFF.

The rearrangement uses TRBV11-3 and TRBJ2-5; 7 nucleotides agree with TRBD2. Germline values: CDR1 SGHNT, CDR2 YENEEA. The CDR3 spans 17 residues. Trimming cost V 2 bases and J 5 bases; bases outside gene matches: 14. The DNA of the CDR3 is TGTGCCAGCAGCTTATACGGGGGACCGGGAGGCGTGGAGACCCAGTACTTC. Translation: CASSLYGGPGGVETQYF.

This clone has only a few counts. J is TRBJ1-6 and V is TRBV18; TRBD1 matches 7 bases. This CDR3 region has 14 residues. V gave up 6 bases and J gave up 5 bases; unmatched junction bases: 4. Germline assignment: CDR1 KGHSH and CDR2 LQKENI. The CDR3 coding sequence is TGTGCCAGCTCTCCCGGGACAGATAATTCACCCCTCCACTTT. Protein sequence: CASSPGTDNSPLHF.

This clone was found a few times. Different DNA sequences within this sample yield the same CDR3. The chain is built from TRBV19 and TRBJ1-1, with D possibly matching TRBD1 (5 bases). V was shortened by 5 bases and J by 0 bases, with 7 bases between the two germline ends. CDR1 and CDR2 (germline): LNHDA, SQIVND (reference sequence). The CDR3 has 13 amino acids. The CDR3 nucleotides read TGTGCCAGTAGTCAGGGAATGAACACTGAAGCTTTCTTT. This translates into CASSQGMNTEAFF.

The chain is built from TRBV28 and TRBJ2-1; TRBD1 aligns across 10 bases. J gave up 4 bases and V 5 bases, and 14 bases lay outside the gene matches. Germline values: CDR1 MDHEN, CDR2 SYDVKM. The CDR3 totals 18 residues. The CDR3: CASSGLKSGQGSYNEQFF. CDR3 in DNA: TGTGCCAGCAGTGGACTTAAATCGGGACAGGGGTCTTACAATGAGCAGTTCTTC.

The gene calls are TRBV9 and TRBJ1-1; D call uncertain. CDR1 is SGDLS and CDR2 is YYNGEE in the germline V gene. V dropped 3 bases and J dropped 0 bases, with 12 bases sitting between them. This CDR3 has 15 amino acids. Here the CDR3 DNA reads TGTGCCAGCAGCGAAAGTCCTACCTTGAACACTGAAGCTTTCTTT. Translation: CASSESPTLNTEAFF.

This clone was seen a handful of times. The rearrangement joins TRBV18 to TRBJ1-6, with D unresolved. The V end lost 3 bases, the J end lost 5 bases, and 5 bases lay between the germline ends. Germline V CDR1 and CDR2: KGHSH, LQKENI. This CDR3 has 13 residues. The CDR3 DNA reads as TGTGCCAGCTCACCCCAAGATAATTCACCCCTCCACTTT. It codes for CASSPQDNSPLHF.

The V call is TRBV6-1, the J call TRBJ1-5; tentative D call: TRBD1 (5 bases). Germline V gene data show CDR1 as MNHNS and CDR2 as SASEGT. The CDR3 covers 14 residues. The V end lost 1 base, the J end lost 10 bases, and 14 bases lay between the germline ends. The CDR3 is CASSEGVEGSPQHF. The CDR3 bases are TGTGCCAGCAGTGAAGGCGTCGAGGGGAGTCCCCAGCATTTT.

The chain couples TRBV9 to TRBJ2-7; 11 bases are a match to TRBD2. V lost 4 bases to trimming and J lost 4 bases; unmatched junction nucleotides: 7. The CDR3 length is 15 residues. Germline CDR1 reads SGDLS; CDR2 reads YYNGEE. CDR3 sequence (DNA): TGTGCCAGCAGCTCCACTAGCGGGGGCCAATACGAGCAGTACTTC. It specifies CASSSTSGGQYEQYF.

This chain links TRBV10-3 with TRBJ2-5; the D is unclear. Trimming stripped 0 bases from V and 1 base from J, with 3 bases between. The CDR3 is made up of 13 amino acids. CDR1 and CDR2 (germline): ENHRY, SYGVKD. The CDR3 nucleotides are TGTGCCATCAGTGAGTCGGTCCAAGAGACCCAGTACTTC. Translating it yields CAISESVQETQYF.

The chain couples TRBV20-1 to TRBJ2-7; a possible D gene is TRBD2 (6 bases). The CDR3 has 15 amino acids. The germline V and J ends were trimmed by 3 bases and 2 bases, with 17 bases remaining between them. Germline V lookup: CDR1 DFQATT, CDR2 SNEGSKA (reference sequence). The CDR3 DNA follows: TGCAGTGCTAGTTTGGCGGCGGGATTCACCTACGAGCAGTACTTC. It codes for CSASLAAGFTYEQYF.

The V and J genes are TRBV6-5 and TRBJ1-6; D remains ambiguous. This CDR3 has 16 residues. Deletions cut 3 bases from V and 9 bases from J, with 18 bases between. Germline loops: CDR1 MNHEY, CDR2 SVGAGI. The CDR3 DNA reads TGTGCCAGCAGTTATCGGCCTCCCCAAATCAGTTCACCCCTCCACTTT. This sequence encodes CASSYRPPQISSPLHF.

V usage is TRBV15 and J usage is TRBJ2-7, with 14 positions matching TRBD2. CDR3 length equals 17 residues. Germline values: CDR1 LNHNV, CDR2 YYDKDF (reference sequence). The V and J ends lost 5 bases and 2 bases, in that order; junction bases with no gene match: 8. The CDR3 DNA reads as TGTGCCACCAGCCCCCGACTAGCGGGAGGGATAACCTACGAGCAGTACTTC. Encoded protein: CATSPRLAGGITYEQYF. Combining the CDR3 with reference TRBV15 and TRBJ2-7 gives the whole variable domain DAMVIQNPRYQVTQFGKPVTLSCSQTLNHNVMYWYQQKSSQAPKLLFHYYDKDFNNEADTPDNFQSRRPNTSFCFLDIRSPGLGDTAMYLCATSPRLAGGITYEQYFGPGTRLTVT.

The chain employs TRBV27 and TRBJ1-1, with D tentatively TRBD1 (5 bases). The germline V and J ends were trimmed by 7 bases and 4 bases, with 16 bases remaining between them. CDR1 and CDR2 (germline): MNHEY, SMNVEV (reference sequence). The CDR3 is made up of 14 amino acids. The chain's CDR3 is CASTKTTGGTEAFF. CDR3 DNA: TGTGCCAGCACCAAGACAACGGGGGGCACTGAAGCTTTCTTT.

The chain employs TRBV2 and TRBJ1-1; TRBD1 aligns across 8 bases. CDR1 SNHLY and CDR2 FYNNEI come from the germline V gene. The CDR3 has 13 amino acids. With V trimmed by 7 bases and J by 5 bases, 6 bases remained unmatched. The CDR3 coding sequence is TGTGCCAGCAAGTCGACAGGGGATACTGAAGCTTTCTTT. Protein product: CASKSTGDTEAFF.

This clone is judged medium-sized. The rearrangement links TRBV18 to TRBJ1-1; 7 bases align to TRBD1. The germline V gene has CDR1 KGHSH and CDR2 LQKENI. Germline trimming cut 0 bases from V and 5 bases from J; bases unmatched to any gene: 6. The CDR3 sequence is 15 residues long. The DNA for the CDR3 is TGTGCCAGCTCACCACCCCAGGGGGTGAGAACTGAAGCTTTCTTT. Translating gives CASSPPQGVRTEAFF.

The rearrangement joins TRBV27 to TRBJ1-2; 12 bases fit TRBD1. Trimming took 6 bases from V and 4 from J; bases not matched to a gene: 6. Germline CDR1 reads MNHEY; CDR2 reads SMNVEV (reference sequence). There are 15 residues in the CDR3. This chain's CDR3 is CASSWGTGGPYGYTF. The CDR3 DNA sequence: TGTGCCAGCAGCTGGGGGACAGGGGGCCCCTATGGCTACACCTTC.

The CDR3 DNA follows: TGTGCCAGCAGCCCCTTCTTAGATGGAGCCAAAAACATTCAGTACTTC. It encodes CASSPFLDGAKNIQYF. V and J are TRBV27 and TRBJ2-4, with unresolved D. The CDR3 extends over 16 amino acids. Germline values: CDR1 MNHEY, CDR2 SMNVEV (reference sequence). The V and J ends lost 6 bases and 0 bases respectively, with 15 bases between them.

This clone was seen just once. CDR3 protein: CASSSSLLGEQYF. As DNA, the CDR3 is TGTGCCAGCAGCTCTAGTCTACTGGGAGAGCAGTACTTC. The rearrangement uses TRBV7-8 and TRBJ2-7; no clear D. V lost 4 bases to trimming and J lost 7 bases, with 14 bases between them. The CDR3 has 13 amino acids. From germline, CDR1 is SGHVS and CDR2 FQNEAQ.

Details on this clone: In the same sample, other DNA sequences code for this CDR3. The V call is TRBV14, the J call TRBJ2-7, with unresolved D. Trimming pared 3 bases from V and 4 bases from J, leaving 4 bases between. The CDR3 runs 11 residues. Germline loops: CDR1 SGHDN, CDR2 FVKESK. Written as DNA, the CDR3 is TGTGCCAGCAGCCAGTTGTACGAGCAGTACTTC. The encoded protein is CASSQLYEQYF.

DNA of the CDR3: TGTGCCAGCAGTTTCCCCCCGGGGAGGGCCTCGAATGAGCAGTTCTTC. It specifies CASSFPPGRASNEQFF. This rearrangement joins TRBV27 to TRBJ2-1; 7 bases align to TRBD2. Trimming cost V 3 bases and J 7 bases; bases outside gene matches: 12. Per the germline V gene, CDR1 is MNHEY and CDR2 is SMNVEV (reference sequence). CDR3 size: 16 residues.

This clone was observed a few times. V and J are TRBV10-1 and TRBJ2-3, with D perhaps matching TRBD1 or TRBD2 (7 bases each). Germline loops: CDR1 WNHNN, CDR2 SYGVQD (reference sequence). Trimming took off 6 bases at V and 4 bases at J, with 14 bases between the two ends. The CDR3 runs 14 residues. The CDR3 DNA follows: TGCGCCAGCAGCAGGGGGGGGGATTCAGATACGCAGTATTTT. It translates to CASSRGGDSDTQYF.

The chain employs TRBV10-3 and TRBJ1-1; the D gene is possibly TRBD1 (5 bases). This CDR3 is built from 12 residues. CDR1 and CDR2 from the germline V gene are ENHRY and SYGVKD. Trimming took 4 bases from V and 3 from J, leaving 6 bases between them. The CDR3 loop is CAISGGHTEAFF. In nucleotides, the CDR3 is TGTGCCATCAGTGGGGGACACACTGAAGCTTTCTTT.